This T cell receptor beta chain was identified in a study of blood T cell repertoires in COVID-19. Overall study context: PBMCs, B-cell-depleted T cells, or T cells provided the cDNA or gDNA that made up the material.

Method: immunoSEQ multiplex PCR; TCRdb's copy keeps in-frame clones and lacks some. Of about 180,000 clones in the sample, 70% to 90% are singletons; the top ten hold around 10%. The germline CDR1 and CDR2 sequences are LNHDA and SQIVND (reference sequence). This CDR3 contains 13 residues. With 4 bases removed from V and 2 bases from J, the gap between germline ends came to 6 bases. What was sequenced was peripheral blood. The rearrangement links TRBV19 to TRBJ1-3; D not certain. This receptor was identified in an elderly woman with acute or convalescent COVID-19. CDR3: CASSTLAGNTIYF. Written as DNA, the CDR3 is TGTGCCAGTAGTACCCTAGCTGGAAACACCATATATTTT. Based on the CDR3 plus reference TRBV19 and TRBJ1-3, the full variable domain is DGGITQSPKYLFRKEGQNVTLSCEQNLNHDAMYWYRQDPGQGLRLIYYSQIVNDFQKGDIAEGYSVSREKKESFPLTVTSAQKNPTAFYLCASSTLAGNTIYFGEGSWLTVV.